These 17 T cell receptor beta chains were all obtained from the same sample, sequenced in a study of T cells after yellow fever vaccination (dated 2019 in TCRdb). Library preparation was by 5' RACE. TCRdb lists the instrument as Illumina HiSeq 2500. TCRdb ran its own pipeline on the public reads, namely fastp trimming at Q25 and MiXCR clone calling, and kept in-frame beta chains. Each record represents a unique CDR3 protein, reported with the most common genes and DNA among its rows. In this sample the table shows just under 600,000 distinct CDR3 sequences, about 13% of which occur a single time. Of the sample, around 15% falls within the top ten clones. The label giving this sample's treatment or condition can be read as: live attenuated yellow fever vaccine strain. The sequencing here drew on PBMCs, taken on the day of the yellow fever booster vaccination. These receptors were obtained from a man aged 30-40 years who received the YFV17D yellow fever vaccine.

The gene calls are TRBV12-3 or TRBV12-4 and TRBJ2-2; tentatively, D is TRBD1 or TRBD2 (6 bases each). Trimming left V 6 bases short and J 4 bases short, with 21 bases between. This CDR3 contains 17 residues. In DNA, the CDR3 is TGTGCCAGCAGGACGCGGAGGGGGGCGCACCCCACCGGGGAGCTGTTTTTT. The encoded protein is CASRTRRGAHPTGELFF.

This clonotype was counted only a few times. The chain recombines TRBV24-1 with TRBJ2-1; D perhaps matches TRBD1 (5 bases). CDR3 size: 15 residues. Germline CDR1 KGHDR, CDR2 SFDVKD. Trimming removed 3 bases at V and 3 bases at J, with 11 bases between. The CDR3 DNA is TGTGCCACCAGTGATCCCCAGGGCCTCTACAATGAGCAGTTCTTC. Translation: CATSDPQGLYNEQFF.

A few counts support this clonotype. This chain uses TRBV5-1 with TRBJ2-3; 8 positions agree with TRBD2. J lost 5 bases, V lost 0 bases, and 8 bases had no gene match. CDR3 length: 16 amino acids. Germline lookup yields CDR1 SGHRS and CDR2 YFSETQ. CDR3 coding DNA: TGCGCCAGCAGCTTGGGGCCGGGACTAGTGGGAGATACGCAGTATTTT. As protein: CASSLGPGLVGDTQYF. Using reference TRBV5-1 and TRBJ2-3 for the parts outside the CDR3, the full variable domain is KAGVTQTPRYLIKTRGQQVTLSCSPISGHRSVSWYQQTPGQGLQFLFEYFSETQRNKGNFPGRFSGRQFSNSRSEMNVSTLELGDSALYLCASSLGPGLVGDTQYFGPGTRLTVL.

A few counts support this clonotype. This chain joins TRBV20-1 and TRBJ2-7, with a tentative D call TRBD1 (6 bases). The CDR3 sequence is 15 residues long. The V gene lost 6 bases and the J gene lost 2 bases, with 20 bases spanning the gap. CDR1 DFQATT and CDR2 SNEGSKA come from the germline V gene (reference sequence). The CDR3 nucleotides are TGCAGTGCGCTAAGGGGGACCCCGAACCCCTACGAGCAGTACTTC. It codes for CSALRGTPNPYEQYF.

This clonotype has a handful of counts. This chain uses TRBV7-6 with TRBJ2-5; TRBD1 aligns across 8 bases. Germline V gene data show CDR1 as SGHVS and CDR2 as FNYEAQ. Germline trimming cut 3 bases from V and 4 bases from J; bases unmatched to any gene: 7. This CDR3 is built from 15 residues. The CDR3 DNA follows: TGTGCCAGCAGCTTCAATGCAGGGGGCGGAGAGACCCAGTACTTC. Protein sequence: CASSFNAGGGETQYF.

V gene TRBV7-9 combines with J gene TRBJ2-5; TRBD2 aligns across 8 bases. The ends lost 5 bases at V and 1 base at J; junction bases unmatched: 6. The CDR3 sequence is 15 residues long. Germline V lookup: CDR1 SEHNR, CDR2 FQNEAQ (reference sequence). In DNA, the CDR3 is TGTGCCAGCAGCCGAGAACTAGCGGCCCAAGAGACCCAGTACTTC. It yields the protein CASSRELAAQETQYF.

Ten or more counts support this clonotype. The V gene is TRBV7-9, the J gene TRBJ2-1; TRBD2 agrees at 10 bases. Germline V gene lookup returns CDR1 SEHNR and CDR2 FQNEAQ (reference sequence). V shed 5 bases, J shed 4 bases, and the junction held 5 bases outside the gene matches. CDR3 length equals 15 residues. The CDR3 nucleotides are TGTGCCAGCAGCCCCATAGCGGGAGGTTACAATGAGCAGTTCTTC. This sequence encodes CASSPIAGGYNEQFF.

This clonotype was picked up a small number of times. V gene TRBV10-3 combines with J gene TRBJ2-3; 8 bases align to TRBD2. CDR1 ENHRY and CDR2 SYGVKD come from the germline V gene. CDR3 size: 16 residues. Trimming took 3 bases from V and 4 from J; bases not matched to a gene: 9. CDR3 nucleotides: TGTGCCATCAGTGATAGGAGCGGGAGTGACGCAGATACGCAGTATTTT. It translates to CAISDRSGSDADTQYF.

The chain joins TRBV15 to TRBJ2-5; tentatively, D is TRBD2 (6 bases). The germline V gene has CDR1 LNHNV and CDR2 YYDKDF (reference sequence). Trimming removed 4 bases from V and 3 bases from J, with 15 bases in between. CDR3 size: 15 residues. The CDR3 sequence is CATSIPGGVKETQYF. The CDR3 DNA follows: TGTGCCACCAGCATCCCCGGAGGGGTTAAAGAGACCCAGTACTTC.

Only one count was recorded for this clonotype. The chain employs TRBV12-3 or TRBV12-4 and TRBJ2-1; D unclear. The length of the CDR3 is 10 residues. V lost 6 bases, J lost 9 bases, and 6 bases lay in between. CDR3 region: CASSYSEQFF. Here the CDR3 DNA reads TGTGCCAGCAGCTATAGTGAGCAGTTCTTC.

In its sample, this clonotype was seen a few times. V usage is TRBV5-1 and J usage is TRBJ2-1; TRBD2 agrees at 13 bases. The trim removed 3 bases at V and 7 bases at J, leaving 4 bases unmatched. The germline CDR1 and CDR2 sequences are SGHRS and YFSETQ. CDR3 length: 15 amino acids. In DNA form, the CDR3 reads TGCGCCAGCAGCTGGGGGACTAGCGGGAAGAATGAGCAGTTCTTC. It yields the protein CASSWGTSGKNEQFF.

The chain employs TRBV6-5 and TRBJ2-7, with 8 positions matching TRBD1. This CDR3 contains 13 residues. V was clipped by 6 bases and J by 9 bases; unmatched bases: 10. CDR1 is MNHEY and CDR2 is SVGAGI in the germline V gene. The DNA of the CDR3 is TGTGCCAGCAGGGGACAGGATACTACTGGGCAGTACTTC. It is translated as CASRGQDTTGQYF.

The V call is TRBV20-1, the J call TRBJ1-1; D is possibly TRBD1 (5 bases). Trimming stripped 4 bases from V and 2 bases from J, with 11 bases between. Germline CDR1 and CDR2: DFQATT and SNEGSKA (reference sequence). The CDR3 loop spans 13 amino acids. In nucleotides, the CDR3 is TGCAGTGCTACCCGGGACGCCAACACTGAAGCTTTCTTT. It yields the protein CSATRDANTEAFF.

The CDR3 reads CASSQRTGGSYGYTF. CDR3 bases: TGCGCCAGCAGCCAAAGGACAGGGGGGTCCTATGGCTACACCTTC. The V call is TRBV4-3, the J call TRBJ1-2, with 10 bases matching TRBD1. The J segment lost 4 bases and the V segment lost 2 bases, leaving 4 bases of the junction unmatched. Germline CDR1 reads LGHNA; CDR2 reads YSLEER. CDR3 length equals 15 residues.

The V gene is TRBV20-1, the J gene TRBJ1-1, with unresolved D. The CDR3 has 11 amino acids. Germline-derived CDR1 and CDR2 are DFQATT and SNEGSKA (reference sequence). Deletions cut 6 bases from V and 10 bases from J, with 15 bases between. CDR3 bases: TGCAGTGCCCCTACGTCATCCAGAGCTTTCTTT. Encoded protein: CSAPTSSRAFF.

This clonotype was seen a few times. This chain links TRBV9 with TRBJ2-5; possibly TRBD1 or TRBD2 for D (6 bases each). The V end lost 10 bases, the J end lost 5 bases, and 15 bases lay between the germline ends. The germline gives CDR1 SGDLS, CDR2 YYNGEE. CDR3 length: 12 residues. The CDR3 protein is CASSGGRETQYF. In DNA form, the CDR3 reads TGTGCCTCTTCTGGGGGGCGGGAGACCCAGTACTTC.

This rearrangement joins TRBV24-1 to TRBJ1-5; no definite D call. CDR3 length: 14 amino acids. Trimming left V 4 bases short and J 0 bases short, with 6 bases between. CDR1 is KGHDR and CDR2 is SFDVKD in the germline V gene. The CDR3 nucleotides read TGTGCCACCAGTGAAGGTTATAGCAATCAGCCCCAGCATTTT. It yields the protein CATSEGYSNQPQHF.